These 32 T cell receptor beta chains came from one sample sequenced in a study of cytomegalovirus exposure and HLA in healthy donors. PCR was performed using 60 Vbeta and 13 Jbeta primers. Sequencing used immunoSEQ multiplex PCR; TCRdb keeps in-frame clones, though not all of them. The table has 150,000 to 180,000 clones, approximately 74% seen once. The source material was PBMCs. These receptors were collected from a man younger than 35 in good health and CMV-seronegative.

This chain joins TRBV7-8 and TRBJ2-7; TRBD1 matches at 7 bases. V shed 3 bases and J 6 bases; nucleotides not matched to a gene: 5. This CDR3 region has 13 residues. CDR1 is SGHVS, CDR2 FQNEAQ, per germline. CDR3 sequence (DNA): TGTGCCAGCAGCTTCAAGGGGGCGTTCGAGCAGTACTTC. It yields the protein CASSFKGAFEQYF. Based on the CDR3 plus reference TRBV7-8 and TRBJ2-7, the full variable domain is GAGVSQSPRYKVAKRGQDVALRCDPISGHVSLFWYQQALGQGPEFLTYFQNEAQLDKSGLPSDRFFAERPEGSVSTLKIQRTQQEDSAVYLCASSFKGAFEQYFGPGTRLTVT.

V usage is TRBV7-9 and J usage is TRBJ2-3; D perhaps matches TRBD2 (5 bases). The germline CDR1 and CDR2 sequences are SEHNR and FQNEAQ (reference sequence). This CDR3 comprises 16 residues. The V end lost 2 bases, the J end lost 0 bases, and 12 bases lay between the germline ends. In DNA form, the CDR3 reads TGTGCCAGCAGCTTACCGAGGGCCCTAAGCACAGATACGCAGTATTTT. Encoded protein: CASSLPRALSTDTQYF.

The J gene is TRBJ2-5, the V gene TRBV7-3, with 7 bases matching TRBD1. Germline-derived CDR1 and CDR2 are SGHTA and FQGTGA. This CDR3 has 14 amino acids. The V and J ends lost 5 bases and 5 bases, in that order; junction bases with no gene match: 8. CDR3 DNA sequence: TGTGCCAGCAGCGGGGGACAGCCTGGGGAGACCCAGTACTTC. Its translation: CASSGGQPGETQYF.

The chain has TRBV21-1 and TRBJ1-2. TRBV21-1 is a listed pseudogene. The CDR3 is 14 amino acids. The chain's CDR3 is CASSKSPGTYGYTF. As DNA, the CDR3 is TGTGCCAGCAGCAAATCTCCAGGGACTTATGGCTACACCTTC.

There are a few counts of this clone. The chain has TRBV2 and TRBJ2-2, with 10 bases matching TRBD2. CDR1 is SNHLY and CDR2 is FYNNEI in the germline V gene. The CDR3 is 15 amino acids. V dropped 4 bases and J dropped 7; count of bases not matched to a gene: 6. Here the CDR3 reads CASSVASGGYGELFF. In DNA form, the CDR3 reads TGTGCCAGCAGTGTGGCTAGCGGGGGCTACGGGGAGCTGTTTTTT.

As concerns this clone: At one end, the junction sequence differs from germline, possibly due to a read error. This chain joins TRBV7-9 and TRBJ1-2; tentative D call: TRBD1 (6 bases). This CDR3 spans 15 amino acids. Germline assignment: CDR1 SEHNR and CDR2 FQNEAQ (reference sequence). The CDR3 is CSSNQATGDSYGYTF. Written as DNA, the CDR3 is TGTTCCAGCAACCAGGCGACAGGAGACTCCTATGGCTACACCTTC. The complete variable domain, with remaining parts taken from reference TRBV7-9 and TRBJ1-2, reads DTGVSQNPRHKITKRGQNVTFRCDPISEHNRLYWYRQTLGQGPEFLTYFQNEAQLEKSRLLSDRFSAERPKGSFSTLEIQRTEQGDSAMYLCSSNQATGDSYGYTFGSGTRLTVV.

The rearrangement joins TRBV2 to TRBJ2-1; 11 nucleotides match TRBD2. CDR3 length: 16 amino acids. With 7 bases clipped from V and 4 bases from J, the junction kept 9 bases outside the gene matches. Germline loops: CDR1 SNHLY, CDR2 FYNNEI. The CDR3 loop reads CASMGGTSGGYNEQFF. The CDR3 nucleotides are TGTGCCAGCATGGGGGGGACTAGCGGAGGGTACAATGAGCAGTTCTTC.

The chain is built from TRBV10-3 and TRBJ2-5; 8 bases line up with TRBD1. The J call may be wrong; the DNA end is better matched by TRBJ2-7. There are 16 residues in the CDR3. CDR1 is ENHRY, CDR2 SYGVKD, per germline. The CDR3 region is CAISDPGQGLGHEQYF. The CDR3 region has the DNA TGTGCCATCAGTGACCCCGGACAGGGCTTAGGCCACGAGCAGTACTTC.

The rearrangement joins TRBV2 to TRBJ1-6; D remains ambiguous. V was shortened by 2 bases and J by 9 bases, with 11 bases between the two germline ends. Germline V CDR1 and CDR2: SNHLY, FYNNEI. This CDR3 comprises 14 residues. In nucleotides, the CDR3 is TGTGCCAGCAGTGAAATGACGGAGACTTCACCCCTCCACTTT. Protein: CASSEMTETSPLHF.

V is TRBV9 and J is TRBJ1-1; tentative D call: TRBD1 (5 bases). The germline V and J ends were trimmed by 0 bases and 4 bases, with 16 bases remaining between them. CDR1 and CDR2 from the germline V gene are SGDLS and YYNGEE. CDR3 size: 16 residues. CDR3 residues: CASSVAPSGIGTEAFF. CDR3 sequence (DNA): TGTGCCAGCAGCGTAGCTCCGTCAGGGATTGGCACTGAAGCTTTCTTT.

The chain combines TRBV15 with TRBJ1-2, with D hard to call. Germline CDR1 LNHNV, CDR2 YYDKDF (reference sequence). This CDR3 region has 13 residues. V lost 5 bases, J lost 0 bases, and 7 bases lay in between. CDR3 protein: CATSPGANYGYTF. The DNA for the CDR3 is TGTGCCACCAGCCCCGGGGCTAACTATGGCTACACCTTC.

The V call is TRBV29-1, the J call TRBJ2-5; 9 nucleotides agree with TRBD1. V shed 4 bases, J shed 4 bases, and the junction held 4 bases outside the gene matches. The CDR3 runs to 13 residues. Looked up from germline, CDR1 is SQVTM and CDR2 is ANQGSEA. The DNA for the CDR3 is TGCAGCGTTGCACAGGGGGCTGGAGAGACCCAGTACTTC. Translation gives CSVAQGAGETQYF.

This sequence joins TRBV7-9 and TRBJ2-1; 8 bases fit TRBD2. J gave up 3 bases and V 8 bases, and 9 bases lay outside the gene matches. Per the germline V gene, CDR1 is SEHNR and CDR2 is FQNEAQ (reference sequence). CDR3 length: 15 residues. CDR3 sequence reads: CASFGGGPNYNEQFF. The CDR3 DNA sequence: TGTGCCAGCTTCGGGGGGGGACCCAACTACAATGAGCAGTTCTTC.

This clone was seen only a few times. The rearrangement uses TRBV29-1 and TRBJ2-2, with D perhaps matching TRBD2 (5 bases). This CDR3 has 13 residues. Germline V gives CDR1 SQVTM, CDR2 ANQGSEA. Trimming stripped 4 bases from V and 3 bases from J, with 9 bases between. The CDR3 DNA reads TGCAGCGTTGGTGGGAGAGACACCGGGGAGCTGTTTTTT. Its translation: CSVGGRDTGELFF.

This chain connects TRBV5-4 to TRBJ2-1; 8 bases line up with TRBD2. The CDR3 is 16 residues long. The V and J ends lost 4 bases and 1 base, in that order; junction bases with no gene match: 7. CDR1 is SGHNT and CDR2 is YYREEE in the germline V gene (reference sequence). The CDR3 loop reads CASSPTSGGSYNEQFF. CDR3 DNA: TGTGCCAGCAGCCCGACAAGCGGGGGTTCCTACAATGAGCAGTTCTTC.

This sequence joins TRBV7-6 and TRBJ2-6, with D possibly matching TRBD2 (6 bases). CDR1 and CDR2 (germline): SGHVS, FNYEAQ. The CDR3 is 16 amino acids. V gave up 4 bases and J gave up 1 base, with 11 bases separating them. The CDR3 region is CASSSGTPSGANVLTF. The CDR3 DNA reads as TGTGCCAGCAGCTCCGGGACTCCTTCTGGGGCCAACGTCCTGACTTTC. The variable domain in full, with the rest retrieved from reference TRBV7-6 and TRBJ2-6, is GAGVSQSPRYKVTKRGQDVALRCDPISGHVSLYWYRQALGQGPEFLTYFNYEAQQDKSGLPNDRFSAERPEGSISTLTIQRTEQRDSAMYRCASSSGTPSGANVLTFGAGSRLTVL.

This chain's CDR3 is CASSLARRTKQETQYF. In nucleotides, the CDR3 is TGTGCCAGCAGCTTAGCGCGTCGAACCAAGCAAGAGACCCAGTACTTC. The V and J genes are TRBV7-9 and TRBJ2-5, with D unclear. Trimming took off 0 bases at V and 2 bases at J, with 13 bases between the two ends. Looked up from germline, CDR1 is SEHNR and CDR2 is FQNEAQ (reference sequence). This CDR3 region has 16 residues.

The V and J genes are TRBV19 and TRBJ2-1, with 11 bases fitting TRBD2. Germline V gene sequence: CDR1 LNHDA, CDR2 SQIVND (reference sequence). CDR3 length equals 17 residues. Losses at the gene ends were 1 base for V and 9 bases for J; bases not matched to a gene: 11. The CDR3 sequence is CASSIVFGLAGLVEQFF. The CDR3 nucleotides read TGTGCCAGTAGTATAGTGTTTGGACTAGCGGGCCTGGTTGAGCAGTTCTTC.

The chain uses TRBV5-1 and TRBJ1-2; D ambiguous. Deletions cut 0 bases from V and 5 bases from J, with 14 bases between. CDR1 and CDR2 (germline): SGHRS, YFSETQ. The CDR3 loop spans 15 amino acids. The CDR3 bases are TGCGCCAGCAGCTTGGCTACAGTTCGGTCTTATGGCTACACCTTC. This translates into CASSLATVRSYGYTF.

A single count supports this clone. This chain links TRBV7-9 with TRBJ2-2; 8 bases map to TRBD1. The V gene end was trimmed by 6 bases and the J gene end by 4 bases; junction bases not matched to a gene: 10. In germline, CDR1 is SEHNR, CDR2 FQNEAQ (reference sequence). This CDR3 has 16 residues. The CDR3 nucleotides are TGTGCCAGCAGACATACCGGGACAGGACCCACCGGGGAGCTGTTTTTT. It is translated as CASRHTGTGPTGELFF. The entire variable domain, with the rest obtained from reference TRBV7-9 and TRBJ2-2, is as follows: DTGVSQNPRHKITKRGQNVTFRCDPISEHNRLYWYRQTLGQGPEFLTYFQNEAQLEKSRLLSDRFSAERPKGSFSTLEIQRTEQGDSAMYLCASRHTGTGPTGELFFGEGSRLTVL.

V usage is TRBV11-2 and J usage is TRBJ2-5, with TRBD2 as a possible D gene (6 bases). This CDR3 comprises 15 residues. The V end lost 3 bases, the J end lost 5 bases, and 16 bases lay between the germline ends. CDR1 and CDR2 from the germline V gene are SGHAT and FQNNGV. The CDR3 nucleotides read TGTGCCAGCAGCTTTGGAGGAGGGCCCCCGGAGACCCAGTACTTC. Amino acid sequence: CASSFGGGPPETQYF.

V gene TRBV6-1 combines with J gene TRBJ1-5, with D possibly being TRBD1 (5 bases). The CDR3 totals 15 residues. Germline V gives CDR1 MNHNS, CDR2 SASEGT. V dropped 3 bases and J dropped 7 bases, with 16 bases sitting between them. The CDR3: CASSEESQGLQPQHF. The CDR3 DNA is TGTGCCAGCAGTGAGGAGTCGCAGGGATTGCAGCCCCAGCATTTT.

This clone showed up just once. The chain joins TRBV7-2 to TRBJ2-5, with D maybe TRBD2 (5 bases). Germline V gene lookup returns CDR1 SGHTA and CDR2 FQGNSA. Trimming removed 0 bases at V and 5 bases at J, with 7 bases between. The length of the CDR3 is 13 residues. This CDR3 is CASSLAWRETQYF. The CDR3 region has the DNA TGTGCCAGCAGCTTAGCGTGGAGGGAGACCCAGTACTTC.

The chain has TRBV4-1 and TRBJ1-2; D is perhaps TRBD1 (6 bases). Germline-derived CDR1 and CDR2 are MGHRA and YSYEKL. The CDR3 is 16 residues long. Trimming removed 3 bases from V and 5 bases from J, with 19 bases in between. The CDR3 reads CASSQGLGAERYGYTF. The CDR3 nucleotides are TGCGCCAGCAGCCAGGGGTTGGGGGCAGAGAGATATGGCTACACCTTC.

The rearrangement links TRBV6-1 to TRBJ2-7; 8 nucleotides agree with TRBD1. The V gene's germline CDR1 is MNHNS and CDR2 SASEGT. This CDR3 spans 15 amino acids. V lost 6 bases to trimming and J lost 2 bases; unmatched junction nucleotides: 9. CDR3 sequence (DNA): TGTGCCAGCAGCCTACTGTGGACAGGGACCTACGAGCAGTACTTC. This codes for CASSLLWTGTYEQYF.

The chain uses TRBV7-9 and TRBJ1-2; no firm D call. Germline V gene data show CDR1 as SEHNR and CDR2 as FQNEAQ (reference sequence). The CDR3 totals 15 residues. The V and J ends lost 1 base and 8 bases respectively, with 17 bases between them. Here the CDR3 reads CASSLEGRRTGGYTF. DNA for the CDR3: TGTGCCAGCAGCTTAGAGGGCAGGCGGACGGGGGGCTACACCTTC. The whole variable domain, remainder taken from reference TRBV7-9 and TRBJ1-2, is DTGVSQNPRHKITKRGQNVTFRCDPISEHNRLYWYRQTLGQGPEFLTYFQNEAQLEKSRLLSDRFSAERPKGSFSTLEIQRTEQGDSAMYLCASSLEGRRTGGYTFGSGTRLTVV.

The chain's CDR3 is CASSRQELANYGYTF. The CDR3 nucleotides are TGTGCCAGTAGCAGACAGGAGCTTGCTAACTATGGCTACACCTTC. The J gene is TRBJ1-2, the V gene TRBV19; tentative D call: TRBD1 (6 bases). This CDR3 has 15 amino acids. Germline V lookup: CDR1 LNHDA, CDR2 SQIVND (reference sequence). V lost 6 bases, J lost 0 bases, and 14 bases lay in between.

Points on this clone: This same CDR3 is encoded by further DNA sequences in the sample. The V call is TRBV5-1, the J call TRBJ2-5; 7 bases match TRBD2. The germline gives CDR1 SGHRS, CDR2 YFSETQ. The length of the CDR3 is 13 residues. The ends lost 0 bases at V and 5 bases at J; junction bases unmatched: 1. Written as DNA, the CDR3 is TGCGCCAGCAGCTTGGCCGGGGGGGAGACCCAGTACTTC. It is translated as CASSLAGGETQYF.

The chain carries TRBV6-5 and TRBJ1-2; D remains ambiguous. CDR3 length: 14 amino acids. CDR1 and CDR2 (germline): MNHEY, SVGAGI. Between the trimmed V and J ends, which lost 4 bases and 2 bases, there was a span of 11 bases. CDR3 residues: CASSSGLTNYGYTF. CDR3 nucleotide sequence: TGTGCCAGCAGTTCGGGTCTTACCAACTATGGCTACACCTTC.

A few counts support this clone. This rearrangement joins TRBV4-2 to TRBJ1-1; 8 nucleotides line up with TRBD1. CDR1 is LGHNA, CDR2 YNFKEQ, per germline. The J segment lost 4 bases and the V segment lost 0 bases, leaving 13 bases of the junction unmatched. This CDR3 is built from 18 residues. The CDR3 region has the DNA TGTGCCAGCAGCCAAGATGGGACAGGTCTCAACAGTGGCACTGAAGCTTTCTTT. This sequence encodes CASSQDGTGLNSGTEAFF.

The J gene is TRBJ1-3, the V gene TRBV9; tentative D call: TRBD1 (5 bases). Germline values: CDR1 SGDLS, CDR2 YYNGEE. Trimming removed 3 bases at V and 0 bases at J, with 10 bases between. The CDR3 totals 15 residues. The CDR3 loop reads CASSAAGFSGNTIYF. CDR3 sequence (DNA): TGTGCCAGCAGCGCGGCAGGGTTCTCTGGAAACACCATATATTTT.

The V call is TRBV10-3, the J call TRBJ2-5; 15 bases match TRBD2. V shed 0 bases and J 5 bases; nucleotides not matched to a gene: 7. This CDR3 is built from 18 residues. Germline V gene lookup returns CDR1 ENHRY and CDR2 SYGVKD. The CDR3 DNA reads TGTGCCATCAGTGAGTCGATGGGACTAGCGGGGGGTATGGAGACCCAGTACTTC. Its protein is CAISESMGLAGGMETQYF.